What follows are 22 T cell receptor beta chains derived from one specimen sequenced in a study of shared clonotypes between healthy human individuals. Libraries were prepared by immunoSEQ multiplex PCR; TCRdb keeps only in-frame clonotypes and omits some of them. Among more than 450,000 clones, 60% to 85% were seen once, and the ten largest hold 10% to 15%. Material for sequencing was PBMCs. These receptors were taken from a middle-aged woman in good health. Some clones in this sample may be carry-over from other donors' samples.

The genes are TRBV5-1 and TRBJ2-2, with D unresolved. Germline CDR1 and CDR2: SGHRS and YFSETQ. V was shortened by 6 bases and J by 5 bases, with 8 bases between the two germline ends. This CDR3 has 12 amino acids. CDR3 sequence: CASKKATGELFF. DNA of the CDR3: TGCGCCAGCAAAAAGGCGACCGGGGAGCTGTTTTTT.

The V gene is TRBV6-5, the J gene TRBJ2-2; 8 bases map to TRBD1. The CDR3 runs to 15 residues. Per germline, CDR1 MNHEY and CDR2 SVGAGI. The V gene end was trimmed by 2 bases and the J gene end by 5 bases; junction bases not matched to a gene: 4. CDR3 in amino acids: CASSYGQGATGELFF. The CDR3, as DNA: TGTGCCAGCAGTTACGGGCAGGGGGCTACCGGGGAGCTGTTTTTT.

The chain has TRBV30 and TRBJ2-3; TRBD2 matches 9 bases. V shed 4 bases and J 2 bases; nucleotides not matched to a gene: 1. This CDR3 spans 13 amino acids. Germline lookup yields CDR1 GTSNPN and CDR2 SVGIG (reference sequence). This chain's CDR3 is CAWKREVTDTQYF. In nucleotides, the CDR3 is TGTGCCTGGAAGCGGGAGGTCACAGATACGCAGTATTTT.

The chain is built from TRBV7-2 and TRBJ1-5; TRBD1 matches at 9 bases. The CDR3 has 15 amino acids. The V segment lost 5 bases and the J segment 2 bases; nucleotides outside the gene matches: 4. The germline V gene has CDR1 SGHTA and CDR2 FQGNSA. CDR3 nucleotide sequence: TGTGCCAGCAGCCTCAGACAGGGGGGCAATCAGCCCCAGCATTTT. It codes for CASSLRQGGNQPQHF.

The V call is TRBV15, the J call TRBJ1-4; TRBD1 matches 9 bases. V shed 7 bases and J 4 bases; nucleotides not matched to a gene: 7. Germline V gene sequence: CDR1 LNHNV, CDR2 YYDKDF (reference sequence). The CDR3 runs to 15 residues. CDR3 DNA sequence: TGTGCCACCACAAACAGGGGGCAGGGTAATGAAAAACTGTTTTTT. Its protein product is CATTNRGQGNEKLFF.

This clone has only a few counts. V gene TRBV4-2 combines with J gene TRBJ1-4; D gene unclear. Trimming stripped 4 bases from V and 4 bases from J, with 13 bases between. The CDR3 sequence is 15 residues long. Germline CDR1 LGHNA, CDR2 YNFKEQ. The CDR3 loop reads CASSRRALYNEKLFF. Here the CDR3 DNA reads TGTGCCAGCAGCCGCCGGGCACTTTATAATGAAAAACTGTTTTTT.

The chain joins TRBV28 to TRBJ1-1, with TRBD1 as a possible D gene (6 bases). Trimming removed 4 bases from V and 11 bases from J, with 14 bases in between. The germline CDR1 and CDR2 sequences are MDHEN and SYDVKM. The CDR3 sequence is 12 residues long. The CDR3, as DNA: TGTGCCAGCAGTTGGGGAGGGGGAAGGGCTTTCTTT. Translated: CASSWGGGRAFF.

This chain joins TRBV19 and TRBJ1-1; D remains ambiguous. Germline CDR1 LNHDA, CDR2 SQIVND (reference sequence). The CDR3 runs to 15 residues. The V gene lost 5 bases and the J gene lost 5 bases, with 18 bases spanning the gap. The CDR3, as DNA: TGTGCCAGTAGTCTGCGCCAGCTTGTTTCAACTGAAGCTTTCTTT. This encodes CASSLRQLVSTEAFF. Complete variable domain (other parts from reference TRBV19 and TRBJ1-1): DGGITQSPKYLFRKEGQNVTLSCEQNLNHDAMYWYRQDPGQGLRLIYYSQIVNDFQKGDIAEGYSVSREKKESFPLTVTSAQKNPTAFYLCASSLRQLVSTEAFFGQGTRLTVV.

The J gene is TRBJ2-1, the V gene TRBV5-1, with 13 bases fitting TRBD2. The CDR3 is 15 amino acids. The V gene end was trimmed by 2 bases and the J gene end by 9 bases; junction bases not matched to a gene: 5. Germline CDR1 SGHRS, CDR2 YFSETQ. The CDR3 region has the DNA TGCGCCAGCAGCTTAGGACTAGCGGGAGTAGGTGAGCAGTTCTTC. Translating gives CASSLGLAGVGEQFF.

This chain connects TRBV28 to TRBJ2-5, with D possibly being TRBD2 (5 bases). Per germline, CDR1 MDHEN and CDR2 SYDVKM. Trimming removed 1 base from V and 6 bases from J, with 15 bases in between. There are 15 residues in the CDR3. The CDR3 DNA is TGTGCCAGCAGTTTATTGTCGGGATTGGAGAAGACCCAGTACTTC. Translated, it gives CASSLLSGLEKTQYF.

J is TRBJ2-7 and V is TRBV5-8; D is perhaps TRBD1 or TRBD2 (6 bases each). The CDR3 has 12 amino acids. Trimming took 7 bases from V and 2 from J, leaving 10 bases between them. In germline, CDR1 is SGHTS, CDR2 YDEGEE. CDR3 nucleotides: TGTGCCAGCCGGAGGGGGACCTACGAGCAGTACTTC. Protein: CASRRGTYEQYF.

The chain has TRBV4-3 and TRBJ2-4, with 9 bases identical to TRBD2. The V gene's germline CDR1 is LGHNA and CDR2 YSLEER. This CDR3 is built from 20 residues. V shed 0 bases, J shed 7 bases, and the junction held 19 bases outside the gene matches. The CDR3 is CASSQDPGSQAGGRRNIQYF. DNA of the CDR3: TGCGCCAGCAGCCAAGACCCCGGGAGTCAGGCGGGAGGGCGCCGGAACATTCAGTACTTC.

This clone appeared once. V gene TRBV7-9 combines with J gene TRBJ2-3, with 9 bases identical to TRBD1. This CDR3 has 17 residues. Unmatched junction bases numbered 12, after V lost 6 bases and J lost 2 bases. Germline V gives CDR1 SEHNR, CDR2 FQNEAQ (reference sequence). The CDR3 DNA is TGTGCCAGCAGTCACACCCCCGGGACAGGGCCCACAGATACGCAGTATTTT. It encodes CASSHTPGTGPTDTQYF.

This CDR3 reads CASSLGMAKNIQYF. Here the CDR3 DNA reads TGTGCCAGCAGCTTAGGGATGGCCAAAAACATTCAGTACTTC. The chain has TRBV7-2 and TRBJ2-4, with unresolved D. The germline CDR1 and CDR2 sequences are SGHTA and FQGNSA. Trimming cost V 1 base and J 1 base, with 5 bases left between them. The CDR3 spans 14 residues.

The CDR3 protein is CASSQEASGANVLTF. CDR3 DNA: TGTGCCAGCAGCCAAGAAGCCTCTGGGGCCAACGTCCTGACTTTC. The gene calls are TRBV14 and TRBJ2-6, with no clear D. Between the trimmed V and J ends, which lost 0 bases and 0 bases, there was a span of 3 bases. The CDR3 length is 15 residues. Germline V gives CDR1 SGHDN, CDR2 FVKESK.

This clone was seen a few times. The chain recombines TRBV2 with TRBJ2-5, with 8 bases matching TRBD2. In germline, CDR1 is SNHLY, CDR2 FYNNEI. The CDR3 runs to 14 residues. Losses at the gene ends were 8 bases for V and 5 bases for J; bases not matched to a gene: 10. The CDR3 here is CASVPGRAGETQYF. The CDR3 nucleotides read TGTGCCAGCGTACCCGGGAGGGCCGGTGAGACCCAGTACTTC.

The chain has TRBV7-2 and TRBJ2-7; a possible D gene is TRBD2 (6 bases). The CDR3 is made up of 15 amino acids. V lost 3 bases to trimming and J lost 7 bases, with 19 bases between them. Germline V CDR1 and CDR2: SGHTA, FQGNSA. The CDR3 loop is CASSLAGSGFGEQYF. As DNA, the CDR3 is TGTGCCAGCAGCTTGGCGGGATCCGGTTTTGGAGAGCAGTACTTC.

Concerning this clone itself: A much bigger clone sits one base away, suggesting this may be a read error. V and J are TRBV4-1 and TRBJ2-1; D unresolved. Between the trimmed V and J ends, which lost 4 bases and 2 bases, there was a span of 3 bases. The length of the CDR3 is 12 residues. The V gene's germline CDR1 is MGHRA and CDR2 YSYEKL. The DNA for the CDR3 is TGCGCCAGCAGCCGGACCTACAATGAGCAGTTCTTC. Its translation is CASSRTYNEQFF.

Here the CDR3 reads CASSVVSRANYGYTF. CDR3 DNA: TGTGCCAGCAGCGTAGTTTCGAGAGCTAACTATGGCTACACCTTC. The genes are TRBV9 and TRBJ1-2; no definite D call. Trimming pared 0 bases from V and 0 bases from J, leaving 9 bases between. The CDR3 has 15 amino acids. CDR1 is SGDLS and CDR2 is YYNGEE in the germline V gene.

The chain uses TRBV27 and TRBJ1-2, with a possible D match to TRBD1 (5 bases). Germline loops: CDR1 MNHEY, CDR2 SMNVEV (reference sequence). The CDR3 has 13 amino acids. Trimming left V 11 bases short and J 3 bases short, with 16 bases between. CDR3 in DNA: TGTGCCGCAAGGGGCGTTTCTGACTATGGCTACACCTTC. This sequence encodes CAARGVSDYGYTF.

The V call is TRBV19, the J call TRBJ2-2, with 9 positions matching TRBD2. The germline V gene encodes CDR1 LNHDA and CDR2 SQIVND (reference sequence). The V gene end was trimmed by 6 bases and the J gene end by 0 bases; junction bases not matched to a gene: 5. The CDR3 contains 16 residues. The CDR3 is CASRAGLASNTGELFF. The CDR3 coding sequence is TGTGCCAGTAGGGCGGGACTAGCCTCGAACACCGGGGAGCTGTTTTTT.

The chain links TRBV27 to TRBJ2-5; D not resolved. Germline V CDR1 and CDR2: MNHEY, SMNVEV (reference sequence). Between the trimmed V and J ends, which lost 0 bases and 4 bases, there was a span of 9 bases. The CDR3 length is 14 residues. The CDR3 coding sequence is TGTGCCAGCAGTTTATCCCCCGACCGAGAGACCCAGTACTTC. As protein: CASSLSPDRETQYF.